This TCR beta chain is drawn from a study of T cells in Graves' hyperthyroidism and ophthalmopathy. General study points: Stable hyperthyroidism was separated from ophthalmopathy by a model based on 13 V-J features.

Germline V gives CDR1 SGDLS, CDR2 YYNGEE. This CDR3 has 16 residues. V gave up 3 bases and J gave up 1 base, with 14 bases separating them. The sample holds many counts of this clonotype. What it binds is unknown. RNA transcripts gave rise to amplified TCR beta CDR3 regions. The primer set for the first-round RT-PCR of the TCR CDR3 was HTBI. Each CDR3 protein is one row after TCRdb ran MiXCR on the multiplex PCR reads. The sample lists 450,000 to 700,000 distinct CDR3 sequences, about 43% seen once, with 15% to 20% in the top ten. V gene TRBV9 combines with J gene TRBJ1-5; D uncertain. Source material: peripheral blood or thyroid tissue (not recorded which). This receptor was taken from an adult woman with Graves' disease, either hyperthyroidism or ophthalmopathy (not recorded which). The CDR3 DNA reads TGTGCCAGCAGCGGACCCGACTGGGGAAGCAATCAGCCCCAGCATTTT. The encoded protein is CASSGPDWGSNQPQHF.